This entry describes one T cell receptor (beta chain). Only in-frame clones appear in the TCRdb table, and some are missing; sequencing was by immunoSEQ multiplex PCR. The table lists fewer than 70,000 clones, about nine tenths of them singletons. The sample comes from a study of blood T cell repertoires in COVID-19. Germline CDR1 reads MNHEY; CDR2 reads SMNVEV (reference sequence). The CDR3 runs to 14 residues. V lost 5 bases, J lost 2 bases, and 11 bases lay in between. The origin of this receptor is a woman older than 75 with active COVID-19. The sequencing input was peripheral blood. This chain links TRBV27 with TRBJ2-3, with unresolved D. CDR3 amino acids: CASSPYTFTDTQYF. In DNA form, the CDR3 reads TGTGCCAGCAGTCCCTATACTTTCACAGATACGCAGTATTTT.